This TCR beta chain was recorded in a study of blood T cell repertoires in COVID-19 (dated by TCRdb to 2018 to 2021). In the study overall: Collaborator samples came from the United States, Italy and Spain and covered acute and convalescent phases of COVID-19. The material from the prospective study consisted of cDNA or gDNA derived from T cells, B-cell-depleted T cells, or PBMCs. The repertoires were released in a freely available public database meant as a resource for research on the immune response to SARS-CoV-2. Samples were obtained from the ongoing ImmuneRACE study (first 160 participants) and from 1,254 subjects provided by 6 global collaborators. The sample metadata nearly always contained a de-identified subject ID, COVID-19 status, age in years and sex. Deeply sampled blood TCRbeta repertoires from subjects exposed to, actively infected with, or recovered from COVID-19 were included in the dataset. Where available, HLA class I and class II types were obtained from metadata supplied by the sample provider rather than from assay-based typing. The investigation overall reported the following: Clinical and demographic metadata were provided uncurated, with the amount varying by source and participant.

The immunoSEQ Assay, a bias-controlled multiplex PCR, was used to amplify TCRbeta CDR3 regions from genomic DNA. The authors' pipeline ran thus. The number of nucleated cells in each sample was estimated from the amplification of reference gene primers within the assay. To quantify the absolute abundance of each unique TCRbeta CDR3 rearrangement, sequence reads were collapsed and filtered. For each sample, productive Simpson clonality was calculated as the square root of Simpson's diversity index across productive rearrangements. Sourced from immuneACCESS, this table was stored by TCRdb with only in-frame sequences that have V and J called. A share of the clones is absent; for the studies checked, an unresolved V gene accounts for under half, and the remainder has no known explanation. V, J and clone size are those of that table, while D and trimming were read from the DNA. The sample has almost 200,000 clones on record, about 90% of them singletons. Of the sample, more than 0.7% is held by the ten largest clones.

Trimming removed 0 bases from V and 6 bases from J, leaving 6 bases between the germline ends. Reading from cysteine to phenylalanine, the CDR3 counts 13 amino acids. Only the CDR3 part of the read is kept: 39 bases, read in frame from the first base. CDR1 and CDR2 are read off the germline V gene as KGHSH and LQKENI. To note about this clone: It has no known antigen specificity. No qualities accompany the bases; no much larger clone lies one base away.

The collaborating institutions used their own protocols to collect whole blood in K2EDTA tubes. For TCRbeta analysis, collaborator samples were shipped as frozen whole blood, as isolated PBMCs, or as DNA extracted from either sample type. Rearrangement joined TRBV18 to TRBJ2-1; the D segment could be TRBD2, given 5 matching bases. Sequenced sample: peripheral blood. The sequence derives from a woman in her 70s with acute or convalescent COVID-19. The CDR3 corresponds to CASSPPEANEQFF. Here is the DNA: TGTGCCAGCTCACCACCGGAGGCCAATGAGCAGTTCTTC.